These 2 T cell receptor beta chains share one sample of origin, sequenced in a study of PD-1 blockade in mismatch repair-deficient tumors. Clones were read by immunoSEQ multiplex PCR, and TCRdb kept only the in-frame ones, dropping some. The sample holds around 120,000 clones; more than 85% are singletons and the top ten take approximately 12%. The sequenced sample was peripheral blood, obtained 44 weeks after starting pembrolizumab. The receptor set was obtained from an adult with mismatch repair-deficient cancer.

The chain recombines TRBV5-4 with TRBJ2-2; 9 positions match TRBD2. Germline loops: CDR1 SGHNT, CDR2 YYREEE (reference sequence). Trimming took 2 bases from V and 0 from J; bases not matched to a gene: 2. The CDR3 has 16 amino acids. The CDR3 DNA reads TGTGCCAGCAGCTTTCGGACTAGCGCGAACACCGGGGAGCTGTTTTTT. Encoded protein: CASSFRTSANTGELFF.

This chain links TRBV1 with TRBJ1-5. TRBV1 is classified as a pseudogene. CDR3 length: 18 amino acids. For the CDR3, the DNA is TGCACCAGCAGCCAAGATCAACTGCCCCCTGATAGCAATCAGCCCCAGCATTTT. As protein: CTSSQDQLPPDSNQPQHF.